This T cell receptor beta chain was recovered during a study of blood T cell repertoires in COVID-19. Per germline, CDR1 SGHRS and CDR2 YFSETQ. Trimming removed 5 bases from V and 0 bases from J, with 11 bases in between. CDR3 size: 15 residues. Clones were read by immunoSEQ multiplex PCR, and TCRdb kept only the in-frame ones, dropping some. This table holds approximately 260,000 clones, around four fifths found once. This clone was detected a few times. The chain has TRBV5-1 and TRBJ1-4, with D unclear. Sequencing was carried out using peripheral blood. This receptor was identified in a man aged 60 to 75 who had recovered from COVID-19. The CDR3 sequence is CASRRSTATNEKLFF. The CDR3 bases are TGCGCCAGCAGGCGGAGCACGGCAACTAATGAAAAACTGTTTTTT.